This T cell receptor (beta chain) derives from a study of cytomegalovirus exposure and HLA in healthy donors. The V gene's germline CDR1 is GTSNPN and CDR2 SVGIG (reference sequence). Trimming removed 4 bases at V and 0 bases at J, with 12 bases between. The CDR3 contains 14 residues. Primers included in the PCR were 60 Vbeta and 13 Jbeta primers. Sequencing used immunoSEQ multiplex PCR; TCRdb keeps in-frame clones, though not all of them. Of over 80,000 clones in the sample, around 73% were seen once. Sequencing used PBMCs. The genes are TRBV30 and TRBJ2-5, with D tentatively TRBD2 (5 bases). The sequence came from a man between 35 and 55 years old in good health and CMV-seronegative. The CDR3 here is CAWKRLLYQETQYF. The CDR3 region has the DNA TGTGCCTGGAAGAGACTACTGTACCAAGAGACCCAGTACTTC.